The rows below give T cell receptor beta chains drawn from one sample of a study of technical replicates of blood from a few donors. Here immunoSEQ multiplex PCR was the method, and the copy in TCRdb shows in-frame clones only, minus some. Of 60,000 or so clones listed, approximately 97% are singletons. Material: T cells isolated from PBMCs. These receptors were taken from a human donor in good health. CDR3s include the opening cysteine and the closing phenylalanine or tryptophan. The order of the fields is V gene, clone size, D gene, CDR3 length, J gene, CDR3 protein, CDR3 DNA. A D gene is named only where the DNA matches it firmly. Expanded clones get a size class; other rows say once, few or many, or leave the size out.

v_call: TRBV2
clone_size: .
d_call: TRBD1
cdr3_length: 14
j_call: TRBJ2-7
cdr3_aa: CASSGTGGMYEQYF
cdr3_nt: TGTGCCAGCTCGGGGACAGGGGGCATGTACGAGCAGTACTTC

v_call: TRBV6-6
clone_size: once
d_call: TRBD1
cdr3_length: 16
j_call: TRBJ1-1
cdr3_aa: CASSKSPGQGWAEAFF
cdr3_nt: TGTGCCAGCAGTAAATCCCCGGGACAGGGTTGGGCTGAAGCTTTCTTT

v_call: TRBV2
clone_size: once
d_call: .
cdr3_length: 13
j_call: TRBJ2-3
cdr3_aa: CASSVGGLDTQYF
cdr3_nt: TGTGCCAGCAGCGTAGGAGGCCTAGATACGCAGTATTTT

v_call: TRBV19
clone_size: .
d_call: TRBD2
cdr3_length: 14
j_call: TRBJ2-7
cdr3_aa: CASSMTSGSYEQYF
cdr3_nt: TGTGCCAGTAGTATGACTAGCGGCTCCTACGAGCAGTACTTC

v_call: TRBV6-1
clone_size: .
d_call: .
cdr3_length: 11
j_call: TRBJ1-5
cdr3_aa: CASSQNQPQHF
cdr3_nt: TGTGCCAGCAGTCAAAATCAGCCCCAGCATTTT

v_call: TRBV4-1
clone_size: .
d_call: .
cdr3_length: 14
j_call: TRBJ1-1
cdr3_aa: CASSQGTQNTEAFF
cdr3_nt: TGCGCCAGCAGCCAAGGGACACAAAACACTGAAGCTTTCTTT

v_call: TRBV2
clone_size: .
d_call: .
cdr3_length: 18
j_call: TRBJ2-1
cdr3_aa: CASDRRGTPGQSYNEQFF
cdr3_nt: TGTGCCAGTGATCGGAGAGGGACTCCGGGACAGAGTTACAATGAGCAGTTCTTC

v_call: TRBV19
clone_size: once
d_call: TRBD1
cdr3_length: 15
j_call: TRBJ2-7
cdr3_aa: CASSVVGTENREQYF
cdr3_nt: TGTGCCAGTAGTGTCGTTGGGACAGAAAATCGGGAGCAGTACTTC

v_call: TRBV27
clone_size: .
d_call: .
cdr3_length: 16
j_call: TRBJ2-1
cdr3_aa: CASSLGPSLSENEQFF
cdr3_nt: TGTGCCAGCAGCCTGGGGCCGAGTTTGTCTGAGAATGAGCAGTTCTTC

v_call: TRBV7-9
clone_size: .
d_call: .
cdr3_length: 17
j_call: TRBJ2-3
cdr3_aa: CASSLGDSFVVTDTQYF
cdr3_nt: TGTGCCAGCAGCTTGGGGGACTCGTTCGTTGTTACAGATACGCAGTATTTT

v_call: TRBV2
clone_size: .
d_call: TRBD1
cdr3_length: 14
j_call: TRBJ2-3
cdr3_aa: CAIDQPGTGDTQYF
cdr3_nt: TGTGCCATCGACCAGCCGGGGACAGGGGATACGCAGTATTTT

v_call: TRBV5-1
clone_size: .
d_call: .
cdr3_length: 14
j_call: TRBJ2-7
cdr3_aa: CASSLAGPPGEQYF
cdr3_nt: TGCGCCAGCAGCTTGGCCGGTCCGCCGGGCGAGCAGTACTTC

v_call: TRBV10-3
clone_size: .
d_call: .
cdr3_length: 14
j_call: TRBJ1-5
cdr3_aa: CAISDPSSSQPQHF
cdr3_nt: TGTGCCATCAGTGACCCCTCCTCGAGTCAGCCCCAGCATTTT

v_call: TRBV27
clone_size: .
d_call: .
cdr3_length: 16
j_call: TRBJ1-5
cdr3_aa: CASSFLTSLGNQPQHF
cdr3_nt: TGTGCCAGCAGTTTCCTGACCTCGCTAGGCAATCAGCCCCAGCATTTT

v_call: TRBV27
clone_size: .
d_call: TRBD1
cdr3_length: 14
j_call: TRBJ2-3
cdr3_aa: CASSLDRGQDTQYF
cdr3_nt: TGTGCCAGCAGTCTAGACAGGGGGCAAGATACGCAGTATTTT

v_call: TRBV4-1
clone_size: .
d_call: TRBD1
cdr3_length: 18
j_call: TRBJ2-2
cdr3_aa: CASSQDRWDRKFTGELFF
cdr3_nt: TGCGCCAGCAGCCAAGATCGCTGGGACAGGAAGTTCACCGGGGAGCTGTTTTTT

v_call: TRBV13
clone_size: .
d_call: .
cdr3_length: 14
j_call: TRBJ2-1
cdr3_aa: CASSLVVRSGEQFF
cdr3_nt: TGTGCCAGCAGCTTAGTCGTCAGGAGCGGTGAGCAGTTCTTC

v_call: TRBV4-1
clone_size: once
d_call: .
cdr3_length: 14
j_call: TRBJ1-1
cdr3_aa: CASSQERARVEAFF
cdr3_nt: TGCGCCAGCAGCCAAGAAAGGGCCAGGGTTGAAGCTTTCTTT

v_call: TRBV2
clone_size: .
d_call: TRBD1
cdr3_length: 12
j_call: TRBJ1-1
cdr3_aa: CASRPDRVEAFF
cdr3_nt: TGTGCCAGCAGACCTGACAGGGTAGAAGCTTTCTTT

v_call: TRBV2
clone_size: .
d_call: TRBD2
cdr3_length: 14
j_call: TRBJ2-7
cdr3_aa: CASSGAGGPYEQYF
cdr3_nt: TGTGCCAGCAGTGGGGCGGGAGGGCCCTACGAGCAGTACTTC

v_call: TRBV18
clone_size: .
d_call: .
cdr3_length: 15
j_call: TRBJ1-1
cdr3_aa: CASSPTVIGNTEAFF
cdr3_nt: TGTGCCAGCTCACCGACAGTTATTGGGAACACTGAAGCTTTCTTT

v_call: TRBV9
clone_size: .
d_call: TRBD1
cdr3_length: 15
j_call: TRBJ1-1
cdr3_aa: CASSVAGTGKTEAFF
cdr3_nt: TGTGCCAGCAGCGTAGCCGGGACAGGGAAGACTGAAGCTTTCTTT

v_call: TRBV27
clone_size: .
d_call: .
cdr3_length: 14
j_call: TRBJ2-3
cdr3_aa: CASSFSRDSDTQYF
cdr3_nt: TGTGCCAGCAGTTTCTCCCGGGACTCAGATACGCAGTATTTT

v_call: TRBV4-1
clone_size: .
d_call: .
cdr3_length: 15
j_call: TRBJ1-6
cdr3_aa: CASSQELAVNSPLHF
cdr3_nt: TGCGCCAGCAGCCAAGAGTTGGCAGTAAATTCACCCCTCCACTTT

v_call: TRBV23-1
clone_size: .
d_call: TRBD1
cdr3_length: 16
j_call: TRBJ2-4
cdr3_aa: CASSHGTDLAKNIQYF
cdr3_nt: TGCGCCAGCAGTCACGGGACAGATTTAGCCAAAAACATTCAGTACTTC

v_call: TRBV29-1
clone_size: .
d_call: TRBD2
cdr3_length: 17
j_call: TRBJ2-3
cdr3_aa: CSVDGDGLAGGTDTQYF
cdr3_nt: TGCAGCGTTGATGGAGATGGGCTAGCGGGGGGCACAGATACGCAGTATTTT

v_call: TRBV20-1
clone_size: .
d_call: .
cdr3_length: 11
j_call: TRBJ1-1
cdr3_aa: CSARPSSGAFF
cdr3_nt: TGCAGTGCTAGACCCTCTTCGGGAGCTTTCTTT

v_call: TRBV18
clone_size: .
d_call: .
cdr3_length: 15
j_call: TRBJ1-2
cdr3_aa: CASSPAGGAFYGYTF
cdr3_nt: TGTGCCAGCTCCCCTGCTGGGGGCGCTTTTTATGGCTACACCTTC

v_call: TRBV4-2
clone_size: .
d_call: .
cdr3_length: 17
j_call: TRBJ1-5
cdr3_aa: CASSQAAGSYGNQPQHF
cdr3_nt: TGTGCCAGCAGCCAAGCTGCGGGAAGCTATGGCAATCAGCCCCAGCATTTT

v_call: TRBV19
clone_size: .
d_call: TRBD1
cdr3_length: 14
j_call: TRBJ1-2
cdr3_aa: CASSIWQPGGGYTF
cdr3_nt: TGTGCCAGTAGTATATGGCAGCCAGGGGGTGGCTACACCTTC

v_call: TRBV4-1
clone_size: .
d_call: TRBD1
cdr3_length: 15
j_call: TRBJ1-2
cdr3_aa: CASSQATGDRNGYTF
cdr3_nt: TGCGCCAGCAGCCAAGCAACAGGGGATCGGAATGGCTACACCTTC

v_call: TRBV5-1
clone_size: .
d_call: TRBD1
cdr3_length: 15
j_call: TRBJ2-5
cdr3_aa: CASSYSGTDQETQYF
cdr3_nt: TGCGCCAGCAGCTACTCCGGGACAGACCAAGAGACCCAGTACTTC

v_call: TRBV19
clone_size: .
d_call: .
cdr3_length: 14
j_call: TRBJ2-7
cdr3_aa: CASSITEGYYEQYF
cdr3_nt: TGTGCCAGTAGTATAACCGAGGGTTACTACGAGCAGTACTTC

v_call: TRBV11-2
clone_size: once
d_call: .
cdr3_length: 13
j_call: TRBJ2-7
cdr3_aa: CASRTSPGYEQYF
cdr3_nt: TGTGCCAGCAGGACTTCCCCCGGCTACGAGCAGTACTTC

v_call: TRBV10-3
clone_size: once
d_call: TRBD2
cdr3_length: 18
j_call: TRBJ2-5
cdr3_aa: CAISGGGTSGSGLETQYF
cdr3_nt: TGTGCCATCAGTGGAGGAGGGACTAGCGGGAGTGGTTTGGAGACCCAGTACTTC

v_call: TRBV29-1
clone_size: .
d_call: .
cdr3_length: 13
j_call: TRBJ2-5
cdr3_aa: CSVDSGGQETQYF
cdr3_nt: TGCAGCGTTGATTCCGGGGGACAAGAGACCCAGTACTTC

v_call: TRBV6-5
clone_size: .
d_call: TRBD1
cdr3_length: 14
j_call: TRBJ1-2
cdr3_aa: CASSRWDRAYGYTF
cdr3_nt: TGTGCCAGCAGCCGCTGGGACAGGGCCTATGGCTACACCTTC

v_call: TRBV27
clone_size: .
d_call: .
cdr3_length: 15
j_call: TRBJ2-7
cdr3_aa: CASSRYSSGSYEQYF
cdr3_nt: TGTGCCAGCAGTCGCTATTCGTCCGGGTCCTACGAGCAGTACTTC

v_call: TRBV2
clone_size: .
d_call: .
cdr3_length: 17
j_call: TRBJ1-5
cdr3_aa: CASEGPFVWGRNQPQHF
cdr3_nt: TGTGCCAGTGAGGGGCCCTTCGTGTGGGGGCGGAATCAGCCCCAGCATTTT

v_call: TRBV6-5
clone_size: .
d_call: .
cdr3_length: 15
j_call: TRBJ2-5
cdr3_aa: CASSHGREKGETQYF
cdr3_nt: TGTGCCAGCAGTCACGGCCGGGAAAAGGGAGAGACCCAGTACTTC

v_call: TRBV11-1
clone_size: .
d_call: .
cdr3_length: 13
j_call: TRBJ1-1
cdr3_aa: CASSHGGNTEAFF
cdr3_nt: TGTGCCAGCAGCCACGGAGGAAACACTGAAGCTTTCTTT

v_call: TRBV15
clone_size: .
d_call: .
cdr3_length: 11
j_call: TRBJ2-1
cdr3_aa: CATSSEGEQFF
cdr3_nt: TGTGCCACCAGCAGTGAGGGTGAGCAGTTCTTC

v_call: TRBV12-1
clone_size: once
d_call: .
cdr3_length: 22
j_call: TRBJ2-7
cdr3_aa: CASSFGCSVVNPTGTGSYEQYF
cdr3_nt: TGTGCCAGCAGCTTTGGGTGTAGTGTAGTGAATCCCACCGGGACAGGGTCCTACGAGCAGTACTTC

v_call: TRBV30
clone_size: .
d_call: TRBD1
cdr3_length: 13
j_call: TRBJ2-1
cdr3_aa: CAWEDRVRFEQFF
cdr3_nt: TGTGCCTGGGAGGACAGGGTTAGATTTGAGCAGTTCTTC

v_call: TRBV30
clone_size: .
d_call: .
cdr3_length: 13
j_call: TRBJ1-6
cdr3_aa: CAWSGGLKPPLHF
cdr3_nt: TGTGCCTGGAGTGGGGGCCTCAAGCCACCCCTCCACTTT

v_call: TRBV27
clone_size: once
d_call: .
cdr3_length: 16
j_call: TRBJ1-2
cdr3_aa: CASSVQGVLGNYGYTF
cdr3_nt: TGTGCCAGCAGTGTACAGGGAGTTTTGGGGAACTATGGCTACACCTTC

v_call: TRBV7-6
clone_size: .
d_call: TRBD2
cdr3_length: 16
j_call: TRBJ2-7
cdr3_aa: CASSLVSGGGAHEQYF
cdr3_nt: TGTGCCAGCAGCTTGGTTTCGGGCGGGGGGGCACACGAGCAGTACTTC

v_call: TRBV15
clone_size: .
d_call: .
cdr3_length: 15
j_call: TRBJ2-1
cdr3_aa: CATSRDWGRGNEQFF
cdr3_nt: TGTGCCACCAGCAGAGATTGGGGCAGGGGCAATGAGCAGTTCTTC

v_call: TRBV27
clone_size: .
d_call: TRBD2
cdr3_length: 15
j_call: TRBJ2-1
cdr3_aa: CASSFSIAGYNEQFF
cdr3_nt: TGTGCCAGCAGTTTTAGTATAGCGGGTTACAATGAGCAGTTCTTC

v_call: TRBV5-1
clone_size: once
d_call: .
cdr3_length: 13
j_call: TRBJ2-4
cdr3_aa: CASSLGQGNIQYF
cdr3_nt: TGCGCCAGCAGCTTGGGGCAGGGGAACATTCAGTACTTC

v_call: TRBV11-3
clone_size: .
d_call: TRBD1
cdr3_length: 14
j_call: TRBJ1-1
cdr3_aa: CASSLDRVGSEAFF
cdr3_nt: TGTGCCAGCAGCTTGGACAGGGTTGGAAGCGAAGCTTTCTTT

v_call: TRBV4-1
clone_size: .
d_call: .
cdr3_length: 16
j_call: TRBJ1-4
cdr3_aa: CASSQEPGLPNEKLFF
cdr3_nt: TGCGCCAGCAGCCAAGAACCGGGACTGCCGAATGAAAAACTGTTTTTT

v_call: TRBV18
clone_size: .
d_call: .
cdr3_length: 14
j_call: TRBJ2-7
cdr3_aa: CASSPAQGSYEQYF
cdr3_nt: TGTGCCAGCTCACCCGCACAGGGTTCCTACGAGCAGTACTTC

v_call: TRBV6-1
clone_size: .
d_call: .
cdr3_length: 13
j_call: TRBJ1-1
cdr3_aa: CASSRVLNTEAFF
cdr3_nt: TGTGCCAGCAGTCGAGTATTGAACACTGAAGCTTTCTTT

v_call: TRBV7-9
clone_size: .
d_call: .
cdr3_length: 16
j_call: TRBJ2-7
cdr3_aa: CASSPRGLTVFYEQYF
cdr3_nt: TGTGCCAGCAGTCCCAGGGGCCTGACAGTGTTCTACGAGCAGTACTTC